This TCR beta chain was identified in a study of regulatory T cells in long-lasting Graves disease. As for time point: persistent/refractory GD, antithyroid drugs over 5 years with positive TRAb. PBMC-extracted RNA yielded the TCR library. General observations from the study: Only peripheral blood was studied, not thyroid tissue.

This clonotype was counted only a few times. Its antigen remains unidentified. The ends lost 4 bases at V and 4 bases at J; junction bases unmatched: 4. In germline, CDR1 is LNHDA, CDR2 SQIVND (reference sequence). This CDR3 is built from 15 residues. Libraries of TCR beta came from iRepertoire HTBI primers plus Arm-PCR of CDR3 regions. TCRdb re-called the multiplex PCR reads with MiXCR, one entry per CDR3 protein. The sample lists 600,000 to 800,000 distinct CDR3 sequences; approximately 31% were seen once. Sequenced material: peripheral blood mononuclear cells (PBMCs), taken when the disease was refractory, from a patient treated with antithyroid drugs. The receptor comes from a female donor with Graves disease. This chain joins TRBV19 and TRBJ1-5; TRBD1 aligns across 10 bases. This CDR3 is CASSKGTGENQPQHF. The CDR3 region has the DNA TGTGCCAGTAGTAAAGGGACAGGGGAAAATCAGCCCCAGCATTTT.